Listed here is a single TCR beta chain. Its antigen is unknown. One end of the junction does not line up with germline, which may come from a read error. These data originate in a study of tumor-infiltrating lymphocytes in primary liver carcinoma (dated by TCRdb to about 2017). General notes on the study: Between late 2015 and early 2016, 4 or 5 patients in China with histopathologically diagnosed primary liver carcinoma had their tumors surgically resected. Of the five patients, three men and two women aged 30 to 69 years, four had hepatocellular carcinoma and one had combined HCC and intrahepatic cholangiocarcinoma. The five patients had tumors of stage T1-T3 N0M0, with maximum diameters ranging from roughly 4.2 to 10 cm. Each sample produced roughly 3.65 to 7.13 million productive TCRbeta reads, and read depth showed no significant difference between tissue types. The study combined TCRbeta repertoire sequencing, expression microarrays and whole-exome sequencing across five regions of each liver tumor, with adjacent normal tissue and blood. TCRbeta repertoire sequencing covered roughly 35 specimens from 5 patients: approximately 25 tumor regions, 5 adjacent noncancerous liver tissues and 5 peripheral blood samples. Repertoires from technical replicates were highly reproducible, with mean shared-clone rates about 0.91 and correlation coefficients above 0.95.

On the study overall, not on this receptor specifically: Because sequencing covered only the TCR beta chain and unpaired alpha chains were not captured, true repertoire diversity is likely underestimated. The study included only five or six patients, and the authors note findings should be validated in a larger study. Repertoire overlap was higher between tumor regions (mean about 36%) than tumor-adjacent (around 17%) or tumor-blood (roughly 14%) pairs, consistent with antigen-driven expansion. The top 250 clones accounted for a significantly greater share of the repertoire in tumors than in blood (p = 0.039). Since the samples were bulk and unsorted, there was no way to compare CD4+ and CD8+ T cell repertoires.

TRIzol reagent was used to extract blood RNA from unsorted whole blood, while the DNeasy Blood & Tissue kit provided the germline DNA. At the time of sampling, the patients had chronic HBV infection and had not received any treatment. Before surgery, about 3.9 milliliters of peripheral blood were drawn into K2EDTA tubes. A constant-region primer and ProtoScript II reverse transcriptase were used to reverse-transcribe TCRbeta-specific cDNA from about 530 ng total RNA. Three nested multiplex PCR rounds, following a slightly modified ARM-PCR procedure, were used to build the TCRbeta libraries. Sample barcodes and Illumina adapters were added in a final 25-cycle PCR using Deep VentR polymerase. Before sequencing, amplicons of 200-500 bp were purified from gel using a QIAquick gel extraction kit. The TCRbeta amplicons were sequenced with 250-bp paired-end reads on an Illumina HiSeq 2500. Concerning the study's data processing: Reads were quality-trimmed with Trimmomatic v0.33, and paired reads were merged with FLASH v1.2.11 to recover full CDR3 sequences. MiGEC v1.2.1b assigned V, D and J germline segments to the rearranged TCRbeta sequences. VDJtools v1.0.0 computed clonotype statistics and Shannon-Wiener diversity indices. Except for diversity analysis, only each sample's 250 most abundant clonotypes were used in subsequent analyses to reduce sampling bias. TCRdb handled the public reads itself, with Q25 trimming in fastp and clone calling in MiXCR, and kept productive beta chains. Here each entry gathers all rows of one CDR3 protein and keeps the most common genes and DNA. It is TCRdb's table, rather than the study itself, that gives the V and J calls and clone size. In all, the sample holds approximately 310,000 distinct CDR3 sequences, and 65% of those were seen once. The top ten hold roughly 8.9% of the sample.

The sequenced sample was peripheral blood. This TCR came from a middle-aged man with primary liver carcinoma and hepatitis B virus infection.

CDR3 loop: CTSSVVGRERTSGYNEQFF. The nucleotide sequence reads as follows: TGTACCAGCAGCGTAGTAGGACGGGAAAGGACTAGCGGCTACAATGAGCAGTTCTTC. The rearranged chain carries TRBV11-3 and TRBJ2-1; TRBD2 fits 10 bases in the junction. CDR1 and CDR2 were assigned from the germline V gene as SGHNT and YENEEA. Spanning cysteine to phenylalanine, the CDR3 consists of 19 amino acids. Of all the DNA, just the CDR3 is kept, 57 bases in frame from base 1.